These 26 T cell receptor beta chains were sequenced from one sample in a study of shared clonotypes between healthy human individuals. Assay: immunoSEQ multiplex PCR; the TCRdb copy retains only in-frame clones and omits some. The data hold 2 million or so clones, with roughly 95% observed a single time. Naive-designated CD8 cells lacked CD45RO, were positively enriched for CCR7, and omitted terminally differentiated effector memory CD45RA+ cells. Specimen: naive CD8+ T cells sorted from blood. These receptors all come from a man aged 18-30 years in good health.

The V call is TRBV10-2, the J call TRBJ2-3, with D perhaps matching TRBD1 (6 bases). The CDR3 runs to 15 residues. V dropped 0 bases and J dropped 5 bases, with 12 bases sitting between them. In germline, CDR1 is WSHSY, CDR2 SAAADI. CDR3 DNA sequence: TGCGCCAGCAGTGAGTCTGGGGGCGCGGTAGATACGCAGTATTTT. Translating gives CASSESGGAVDTQYF.

This clone appeared once. The rearrangement uses TRBV5-6 and TRBJ1-3; D unclear. Trimming took off 0 bases at V and 4 bases at J, with 8 bases between the two ends. Germline assignment: CDR1 SGHDT and CDR2 YYEEEE. CDR3 length: 14 residues. Written as DNA, the CDR3 is TGTGCCAGCAGCTTGGAAGGGTCCGGAAACACCATATATTTT. As protein: CASSLEGSGNTIYF.

The chain couples TRBV6-1 to TRBJ1-1, with D unresolved. The germline V gene encodes CDR1 MNHNS and CDR2 SASEGT. The V end lost 11 bases, the J end lost 1 base, and 11 bases lay between the germline ends. The CDR3 length is 12 residues. The CDR3 coding sequence is TGTGCCGGCGGACCCTCGAACACTGAAGCTTTCTTT. This codes for CAGGPSNTEAFF.

The chain combines TRBV5-1 with TRBJ2-1, with D perhaps TRBD2 (6 bases). Trimming removed 3 bases from V and 5 bases from J, with 12 bases in between. Germline V gene sequence: CDR1 SGHRS, CDR2 YFSETQ. This CDR3 is built from 14 residues. The CDR3 nucleotides are TGCGCCAGCAGCTGGCGGGAAGGCCACAATGAGCAGTTCTTC. It codes for CASSWREGHNEQFF.

CDR3 bases: TGTGCCAGCAGCTCCGGACAGGACCATGGCTACACCTTC. This codes for CASSSGQDHGYTF. This sequence joins TRBV7-9 and TRBJ1-2, with 7 bases lining up with TRBD1. This CDR3 is built from 13 residues. J gave up 6 bases and V 4 bases, and 5 bases lay outside the gene matches. Per germline, CDR1 SEHNR and CDR2 FQNEAQ (reference sequence). Full variable domain (missing parts from reference TRBV7-9 and TRBJ1-2): DTGVSQNPRHKITKRGQNVTFRCDPISEHNRLYWYRQTLGQGPEFLTYFQNEAQLEKSRLLSDRFSAERPKGSFSTLEIQRTEQGDSAMYLCASSSGQDHGYTFGSGTRLTVV.

V usage is TRBV5-1 and J usage is TRBJ2-7; D is unclear. V shed 0 bases and J shed 0 bases, with 10 bases lying between them. Germline assignment: CDR1 SGHRS and CDR2 YFSETQ. CDR3 size: 15 residues. CDR3 protein: CASSLDTTLSYEQYF. CDR3 bases: TGCGCCAGCAGCTTGGACACGACACTCTCCTACGAGCAGTACTTC.

This chain connects TRBV11-3 to TRBJ1-3, with 8 bases fitting TRBD1. This CDR3 comprises 14 residues. Germline lookup yields CDR1 SGHNT and CDR2 YENEEA. Trimming at V came to 5 bases and at J to 3 bases, leaving 3 bases not matched to a gene. Here the CDR3 reads CASSPGTGGNTIYF. The CDR3 DNA reads TGTGCCAGCAGCCCGGGGACAGGTGGAAACACCATATATTTT.

The chain is built from TRBV28 and TRBJ1-1; perhaps TRBD1 as D (6 bases). V lost 4 bases and J lost 5, with 20 bases in between. The germline V gene has CDR1 MDHEN and CDR2 SYDVKM. The CDR3 extends over 16 amino acids. In DNA form, the CDR3 reads TGTGCCAGCAGTTCCACCCTGGAGGGGGTCTTGACTGAAGCTTTCTTT. It codes for CASSSTLEGVLTEAFF.

This rearrangement joins TRBV7-9 to TRBJ1-3; D is ambiguous. Germline CDR1 SEHNR, CDR2 FQNEAQ (reference sequence). This CDR3 is 15 amino acids long. Trimming took off 5 bases at V and 0 bases at J, with 11 bases between the two ends. Here the CDR3 DNA reads TGTGCCAGCAGCCCTCCGACGGTCTCTGGAAACACCATATATTTT. Translated, it gives CASSPPTVSGNTIYF.

The V gene is TRBV11-2, the J gene TRBJ1-5; 8 bases map to TRBD1. V shed 0 bases, J shed 15 bases, and the junction held 7 bases outside the gene matches. This CDR3 contains 13 residues. CDR1 SGHAT and CDR2 FQNNGV come from the germline V gene. The CDR3 DNA follows: TGTGCCAGCAGCTTAGATCCACAGGGGGTCCGGCATTTT. It is translated as CASSLDPQGVRHF.

This clone occurred once. The chain couples TRBV7-2 to TRBJ2-7; TRBD1 matches at 9 bases. The J segment lost 2 bases and the V segment lost 4 bases, leaving 6 bases of the junction unmatched. The germline CDR1 and CDR2 sequences are SGHTA and FQGNSA. This CDR3 has 15 residues. CDR3 bases: TGTGCCAGCAGCTCCGGGACAGGGTTGACCTACGAGCAGTACTTC. Translation: CASSSGTGLTYEQYF.

The J gene is TRBJ1-1, the V gene TRBV10-2, with D tentatively TRBD1 (5 bases). This CDR3 is built from 12 residues. V lost 2 bases and J 7 bases, leaving 8 bases between the germline ends. CDR1 WSHSY and CDR2 SAAADI come from the germline V gene. The CDR3 nucleotides are TGCGCCAGCAGTGAGGGGGGGGGTGAAGCTTTCTTT. It specifies CASSEGGGEAFF.

The rearrangement links TRBV9 to TRBJ2-3; possible D gene TRBD1, 5 bases. Trimming cost V 5 bases and J 1 base, with 8 bases left between them. The CDR3 is 13 amino acids. Germline CDR1 is SGDLS and CDR2 is YYNGEE. CDR3 DNA: TGTGCCAGCAGTTGGGGCGGCACAGATACGCAGTATTTT. It translates to CASSWGGTDTQYF.

The V gene is TRBV5-8, the J gene TRBJ2-7; 7 bases are shared with TRBD1. V shed 7 bases and J 0 bases; nucleotides not matched to a gene: 4. This CDR3 has 13 residues. Germline CDR1 and CDR2: SGHTS and YDEGEE. CDR3 loop: CASQRTGSYEQYF. CDR3 DNA sequence: TGTGCCAGCCAAAGGACAGGCTCCTACGAGCAGTACTTC.

V and J are TRBV5-1 and TRBJ2-2, with TRBD1 matching 8 bases. J lost 4 bases, V lost 0 bases, and 8 bases had no gene match. CDR3 length: 17 residues. The germline CDR1 and CDR2 sequences are SGHRS and YFSETQ. The CDR3, as DNA: TGCGCCAGCAGCTTGGACCAGGGGGCGCCGGGCACCGGGGAGCTGTTTTTT. Translation: CASSLDQGAPGTGELFF.

This clone was found once. This chain connects TRBV9 to TRBJ1-1; D perhaps matches TRBD1 (5 bases). The CDR3 consists of 14 residues. Looked up from germline, CDR1 is SGDLS and CDR2 is YYNGEE. Trimming took 7 bases from V and 7 from J, leaving 20 bases between them. CDR3 sequence reads: CASSHDPDTDEAFF. The CDR3 DNA reads as TGTGCCAGCTCCCACGATCCGGACACCGATGAAGCTTTCTTT.

The V gene is TRBV10-1, the J gene TRBJ2-1; D gene uncertain. Germline V CDR1 and CDR2: WNHNN, SYGVQD (reference sequence). The length of the CDR3 is 14 residues. V gave up 10 bases and J gave up 5 bases, with 18 bases separating them. The CDR3 sequence is CANVRDGSDNEQFF. CDR3 nucleotides: TGCGCCAACGTGAGAGATGGGTCGGACAATGAGCAGTTCTTC.

The chain uses TRBV10-3 and TRBJ2-1; TRBD2 matches 7 bases. The germline V gene has CDR1 ENHRY and CDR2 SYGVKD. The CDR3 runs 14 residues. Trimming cost V 9 bases and J 8 bases; bases outside gene matches: 13. CDR3 sequence reads: CAISPGGSFDEQFF. The CDR3 DNA is TGTGCCATATCTCCTGGCGGGAGTTTCGATGAGCAGTTCTTC.

The V gene is TRBV4-1, the J gene TRBJ2-7, with 7 positions matching TRBD1. Trimming cost V 2 bases and J 6 bases; bases outside gene matches: 10. Germline V CDR1 and CDR2: MGHRA, YSYEKL. The CDR3 sequence is 15 residues long. CDR3 bases: TGCGCCAGCAGCCAAAGACAGGGTAGTGGGCTCGAGCAGTACTTC. The encoded protein is CASSQRQGSGLEQYF.

This clone was picked up a small number of times. The genes are TRBV4-3 and TRBJ2-3; the D is unclear. Germline CDR1 and CDR2: LGHNA and YSLEER. The CDR3 spans 15 residues. Deletions cut 0 bases from V and 6 bases from J, with 13 bases between. In DNA, the CDR3 is TGCGCCAGCAGCCAAGATAAAGCCATCGGCGATACGCAGTATTTT. It encodes CASSQDKAIGDTQYF.

V gene TRBV13 combines with J gene TRBJ1-4; the match to TRBD1 covers 7 bases. The CDR3 has 15 residues. From germline, CDR1 is PRHDT and CDR2 FYEKMQ (reference sequence). Trimming at V came to 5 bases and at J to 5 bases, leaving 8 bases not matched to a gene. In DNA, the CDR3 is TGTGCCAGCAGCGCTACGGAGACAGGGAATGAAAAACTGTTTTTT. It encodes CASSATETGNEKLFF. The full variable domain, its missing parts supplied by reference TRBV13 and TRBJ1-4, is AAGVIQSPRHLIKEKRETATLKCYPIPRHDTVYWYQQGPGQDPQFLISFYEKMQSDKGSIPDRFSAQQFSDYHSELNMSSLELGDSALYFCASSATETGNEKLFFGSGTQLSVL.

This clone appeared once. The chain carries TRBV27 and TRBJ2-3; 12 nucleotides line up with TRBD2. This CDR3 has 20 residues. CDR1 is MNHEY and CDR2 is SMNVEV in the germline V gene (reference sequence). Losses at the gene ends were 4 bases for V and 2 bases for J; bases not matched to a gene: 16. This CDR3 is CASSSSPSSSSGGVTDTQYF. Here the CDR3 DNA reads TGTGCCAGCAGTTCCTCCCCTAGCTCGTCTAGCGGGGGGGTCACAGATACGCAGTATTTT.

V gene TRBV27 combines with J gene TRBJ2-7, with TRBD1 identical over 7 bases. Germline lookup yields CDR1 MNHEY and CDR2 SMNVEV (reference sequence). Trimming took 5 bases from V and 2 from J; bases not matched to a gene: 9. The CDR3 contains 15 residues. The CDR3 region is CASSHLGQPTYEQYF. The CDR3 nucleotides read TGTGCCAGCAGTCACCTGGGACAGCCGACCTACGAGCAGTACTTC.

The CDR3 DNA follows: TGTGCCAGCAGCCTAGCGGGGGGCCAGGACGAGCAGTACTTC. It is translated as CASSLAGGQDEQYF. This chain links TRBV6-5 with TRBJ2-7; 11 bases match TRBD2. Germline V lookup: CDR1 MNHEY, CDR2 SVGAGI. This CDR3 has 14 residues. Trimming cost V 6 bases and J 5 bases; bases outside gene matches: 6.

The J gene is TRBJ2-2, the V gene TRBV2, with 12 positions matching TRBD1. Germline lookup yields CDR1 SNHLY and CDR2 FYNNEI. CDR3 length: 16 amino acids. V shed 3 bases, J shed 4 bases, and the junction held 3 bases outside the gene matches. For the CDR3, the DNA is TGTGCCAGCAGTGAGGGACAGGGGGCGGCCACCGGGGAGCTGTTTTTT. Translated: CASSEGQGAATGELFF.

The chain uses TRBV4-3 and TRBJ2-1; D unresolved. The V gene lost 0 bases and the J gene lost 2 bases, with 8 bases spanning the gap. The CDR3 loop spans 15 amino acids. CDR1 and CDR2 from the germline V gene are LGHNA and YSLEER. This CDR3 reads CASSQDQGPYNEQFF. In nucleotides, the CDR3 is TGCGCCAGCAGCCAAGATCAAGGTCCCTACAATGAGCAGTTCTTC.